The TCR beta chain described here comes from a study of post-analysis software for immune sequencing data. This CDR3 is 12 amino acids long. V shed 0 bases and J shed 4 bases, with 3 bases lying between them. The germline gives CDR1 SGHTA, CDR2 FQGNSA. Sequencing libraries made from TCR beta cDNA carried unique molecular identifiers. Out of roughly 0.85 to 11 million T cells, about 500,000 cDNA molecules were generated. TCRdb re-analysed the PCR reads in MiXCR, keeping a single row per CDR3 protein. Among 650,000 to 850,000 distinct CDR3 sequences, roughly 46% were seen once, and the ten largest hold approximately 4.4%. With regard to this clonotype: Antigen specificity is unknown.

Study findings and constraints: Same-batch preparations were strongly co-clustered by F measure. Roughly five TRBV segments were significantly more frequent in patients than in controls. TRBV5-6, TRBV5-1 and TRBV20-1 were among these segments. The normalized Chao1 diversity of multiple sclerosis patients was significantly lower than that of controls.

V and J are TRBV7-2 and TRBJ1-2; D remains ambiguous. The clonotype comes from a girl aged 5-17 years with multiple sclerosis. The sequenced sample consisted of blood. The CDR3 sequence is CASSLAPYGYTF. The CDR3 DNA is TGTGCCAGCAGCTTAGCTCCCTATGGCTACACCTTC.